These 3 T cell receptor beta chains share one sample of origin, sequenced in a study of cytomegalovirus exposure and HLA in healthy donors. The PCR employed 60 Vbeta primers together with 13 Jbeta primers. Assay: immunoSEQ multiplex PCR; the TCRdb copy retains only in-frame clones and omits some. The sample has some 150,000 clones, 75% to 85% seen once. Sequencing was performed on PBMCs. These receptors were obtained from a woman in her thirties or forties in good health and CMV-seropositive.

The rearrangement uses TRBV7-9 and TRBJ2-3; TRBD2 agrees at 8 bases. The ends lost 3 bases at V and 5 bases at J; junction bases unmatched: 7. The CDR3 runs to 15 residues. The germline CDR1 and CDR2 sequences are SEHNR and FQNEAQ (reference sequence). The CDR3 coding sequence is TGTGCCAGCAGCTTCAAAGCGGGAGAGGAAGATACGCAGTATTTT. Its protein is CASSFKAGEEDTQYF.

This clone was counted between two and nine times. The CDR3 loop reads CASSWTIGSYEQYF. CDR3 sequence (DNA): TGCGCCAGCAGCTGGACTATTGGCTCCTACGAGCAGTACTTC. The chain joins TRBV4-1 to TRBJ2-7, with TRBD2 as a possible D gene (6 bases). Germline values: CDR1 MGHRA, CDR2 YSYEKL. Trimming cost V 5 bases and J 0 bases, with 11 bases left between them. The CDR3 runs to 14 residues.

The V call is TRBV27, the J call TRBJ2-5; no clear D gene. The CDR3 extends over 14 amino acids. V lost 5 bases and J lost 5, with 15 bases in between. Germline CDR1 MNHEY, CDR2 SMNVEV (reference sequence). CDR3 nucleotide sequence: TGTGCCAGCAGTCGTTACGGGTCACTGGAGACCCAGTACTTC. This gives the protein CASSRYGSLETQYF.